The source of this T cell receptor beta chain is a study of T cells after yellow fever vaccination. Study outcomes and limitations: Only a minor proportion of clonotypes was detected across both CD4 and CD8 compartments.

V was pared by 6 bases and J by 4 bases, with 15 bases of the junction left unmatched. Looked up from germline, CDR1 is DFQATT and CDR2 is SNEGSKA (reference sequence). This CDR3 has 17 residues. This clonotype was found many times. Its antigen is undetermined. Via MiXCR, TCRdb re-called the 5' RACE reads, giving one row per CDR3 protein. The table includes 150,000 to 200,000 distinct CDR3 sequences, 5.5% to 8% detected once. The receptor comes from a man aged 18 to 29 who received the YFV17D yellow fever vaccine. This material consisted of CD4+ T cells sorted from PBMCs, taken on the day of the first yellow fever vaccination. The chain is built from TRBV20-1 and TRBJ2-1, with 10 bases lining up with TRBD2. For the CDR3, the DNA is TGCAGTGCCCCTAACCGAGCGGGGGGGCTAGCTTACAATGAGCAGTTCTTC. Translated, it gives CSAPNRAGGLAYNEQFF.